The entry below describes one TCR beta chain. The source of the sample is a study of T cell clonotyping in hematopoietic cell transplantation. Sequenced by immunoSEQ multiplex PCR; TCRdb stores in-frame clones only, minus some. The data contain roughly 9,000 clones, 70% to 90% of them seen just once; the ten biggest clones take up about 30%. Per the germline V gene, CDR1 is GTSNPN and CDR2 is SVGIG (reference sequence). V gave up 3 bases and J gave up 2 bases, with 11 bases separating them. This CDR3 contains 14 residues. The input for sequencing was PBMCs, taken 180 days after allogeneic stem cell transplant. The rearrangement links TRBV30 to TRBJ1-5; the D is unclear. This TCR was recovered from a female patient younger than 45 who had an allogeneic stem cell transplant, so the T cells may come from the graft donor. Some clones in this sample may be carry-over from other donors' samples. CDR3 sequence reads: CAWRVKGGNQPQHF. In DNA, the CDR3 is TGTGCCTGGAGGGTGAAAGGAGGCAATCAGCCCCAGCATTTT.